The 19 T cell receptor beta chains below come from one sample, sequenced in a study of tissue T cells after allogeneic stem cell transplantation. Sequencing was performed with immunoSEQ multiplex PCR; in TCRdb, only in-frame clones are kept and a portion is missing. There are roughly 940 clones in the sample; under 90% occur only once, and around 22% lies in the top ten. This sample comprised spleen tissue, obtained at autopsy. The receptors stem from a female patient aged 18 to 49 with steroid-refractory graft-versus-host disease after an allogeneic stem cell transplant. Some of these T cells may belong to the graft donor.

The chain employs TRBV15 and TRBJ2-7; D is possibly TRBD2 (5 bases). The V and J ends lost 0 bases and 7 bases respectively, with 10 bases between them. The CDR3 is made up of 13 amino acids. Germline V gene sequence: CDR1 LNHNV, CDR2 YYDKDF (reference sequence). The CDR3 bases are TGTGCCACCAGCAGAGAAGGAGGCTGGGAGCAGTACTTC. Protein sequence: CATSREGGWEQYF.

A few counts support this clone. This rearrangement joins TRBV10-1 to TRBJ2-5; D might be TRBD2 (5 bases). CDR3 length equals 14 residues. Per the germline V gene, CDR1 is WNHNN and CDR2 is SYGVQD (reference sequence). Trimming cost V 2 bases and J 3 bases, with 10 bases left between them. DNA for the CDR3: TGCGCCAGCAGTGAGCCGGGAAATGAAGAGACCCAGTACTTC. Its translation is CASSEPGNEETQYF.

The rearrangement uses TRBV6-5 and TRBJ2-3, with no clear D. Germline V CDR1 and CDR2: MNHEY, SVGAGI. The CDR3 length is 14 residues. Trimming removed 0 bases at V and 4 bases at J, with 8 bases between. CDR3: CASSYSGSSDTQYF. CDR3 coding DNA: TGTGCCAGCAGTTACTCAGGCAGCTCAGATACGCAGTATTTT.

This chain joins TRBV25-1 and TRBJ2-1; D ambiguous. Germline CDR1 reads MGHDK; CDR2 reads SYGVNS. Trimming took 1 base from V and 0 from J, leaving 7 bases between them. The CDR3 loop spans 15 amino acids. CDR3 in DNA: TGTGCCAGCAGTGAATGGTCCGGCTCCTACAATGAGCAGTTCTTC. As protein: CASSEWSGSYNEQFF.

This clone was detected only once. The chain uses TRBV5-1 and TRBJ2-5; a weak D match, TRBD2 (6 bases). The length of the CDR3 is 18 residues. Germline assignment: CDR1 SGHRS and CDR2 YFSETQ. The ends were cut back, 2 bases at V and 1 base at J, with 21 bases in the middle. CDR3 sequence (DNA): TGCGCCAGCAGCTTCTCTAGTGGGTCGGGAGAGTTCCAAGAGACCCAGTACTTC. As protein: CASSFSSGSGEFQETQYF.

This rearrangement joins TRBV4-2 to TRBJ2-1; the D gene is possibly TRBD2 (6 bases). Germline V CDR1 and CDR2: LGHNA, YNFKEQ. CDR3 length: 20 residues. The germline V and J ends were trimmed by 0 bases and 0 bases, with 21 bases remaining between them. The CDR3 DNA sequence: TGTGCCAGCAGCCAAGAGAAGCTCTACCCGGGACTCAGCTCCTACAATGAGCAGTTCTTC. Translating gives CASSQEKLYPGLSSYNEQFF.

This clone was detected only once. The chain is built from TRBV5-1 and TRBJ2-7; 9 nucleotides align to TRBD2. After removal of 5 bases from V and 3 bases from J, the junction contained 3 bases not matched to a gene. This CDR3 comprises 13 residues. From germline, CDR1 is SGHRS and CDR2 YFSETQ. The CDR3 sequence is CASSRGGDYEQYF. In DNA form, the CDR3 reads TGCGCCAGCAGTCGCGGGGGGGACTACGAGCAGTACTTC.

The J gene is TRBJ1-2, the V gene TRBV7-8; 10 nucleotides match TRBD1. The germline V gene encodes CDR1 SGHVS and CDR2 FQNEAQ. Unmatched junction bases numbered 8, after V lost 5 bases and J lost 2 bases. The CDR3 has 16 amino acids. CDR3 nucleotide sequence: TGTGCCAGCAGCCCAATTCCGGGACAGGGGAACTATGGCTACACCTTC. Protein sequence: CASSPIPGQGNYGYTF.

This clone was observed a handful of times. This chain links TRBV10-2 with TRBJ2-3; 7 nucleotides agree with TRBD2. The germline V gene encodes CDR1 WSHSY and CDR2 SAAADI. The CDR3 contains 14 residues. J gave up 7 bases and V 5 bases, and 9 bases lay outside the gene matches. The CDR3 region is CASSLKGLLNTQYF. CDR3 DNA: TGCGCCAGCAGTTTAAAGGGACTACTAAATACGCAGTATTTT.

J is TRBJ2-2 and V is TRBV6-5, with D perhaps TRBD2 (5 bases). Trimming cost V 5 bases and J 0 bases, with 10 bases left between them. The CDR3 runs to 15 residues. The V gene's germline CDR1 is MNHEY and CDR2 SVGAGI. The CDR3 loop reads CASSLGLSNTGELFF. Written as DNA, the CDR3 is TGTGCCAGCAGTCTTGGACTTTCGAACACCGGGGAGCTGTTTTTT.

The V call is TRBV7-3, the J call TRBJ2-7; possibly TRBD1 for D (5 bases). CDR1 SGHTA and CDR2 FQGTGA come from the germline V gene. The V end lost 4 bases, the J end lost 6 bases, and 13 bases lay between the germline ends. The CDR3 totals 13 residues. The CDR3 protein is CASSSIPRGEQYF. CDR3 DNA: TGTGCCAGCAGCTCGATCCCAAGGGGCGAGCAGTACTTC.

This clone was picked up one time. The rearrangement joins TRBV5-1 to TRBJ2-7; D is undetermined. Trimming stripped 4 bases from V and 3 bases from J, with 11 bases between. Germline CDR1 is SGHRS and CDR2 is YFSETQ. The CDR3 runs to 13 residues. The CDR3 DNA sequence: TGCGCCAGCAGCCCAGGTCGGAACTACGAGCAGTACTTC. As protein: CASSPGRNYEQYF. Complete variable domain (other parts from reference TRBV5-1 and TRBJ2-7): KAGVTQTPRYLIKTRGQQVTLSCSPISGHRSVSWYQQTPGQGLQFLFEYFSETQRNKGNFPGRFSGRQFSNSRSEMNVSTLELGDSALYLCASSPGRNYEQYFGPGTRLTVT.

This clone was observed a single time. For the CDR3, the DNA is TGTGCCAGCAGTTTATTCGCAGACGAGACCCAGTACTTC. This encodes CASSLFADETQYF. The genes are TRBV27 and TRBJ2-5, with unresolved D. CDR1 is MNHEY, CDR2 SMNVEV, per germline (reference sequence). V dropped 1 base and J dropped 5 bases, with 8 bases sitting between them. CDR3 length: 13 residues.

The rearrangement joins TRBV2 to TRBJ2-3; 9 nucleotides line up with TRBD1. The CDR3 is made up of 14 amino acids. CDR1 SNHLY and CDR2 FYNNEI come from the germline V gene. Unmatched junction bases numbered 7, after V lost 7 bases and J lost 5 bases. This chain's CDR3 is CASTVDRGIDTQYF. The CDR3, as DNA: TGTGCCAGCACTGTCGACAGGGGGATAGATACGCAGTATTTT.

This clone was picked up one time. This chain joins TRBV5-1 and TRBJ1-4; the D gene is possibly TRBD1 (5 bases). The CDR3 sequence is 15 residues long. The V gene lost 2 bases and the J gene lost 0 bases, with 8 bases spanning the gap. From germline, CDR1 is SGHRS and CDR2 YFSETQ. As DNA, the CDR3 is TGCGCCAGCAGCTTTTTGGGGGCAACTAATGAAAAACTGTTTTTT. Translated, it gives CASSFLGATNEKLFF.

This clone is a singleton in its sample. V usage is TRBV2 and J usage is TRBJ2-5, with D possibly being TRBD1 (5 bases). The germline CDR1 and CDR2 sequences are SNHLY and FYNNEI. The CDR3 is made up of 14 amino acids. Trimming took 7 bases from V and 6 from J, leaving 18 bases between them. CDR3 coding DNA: TGTGCCAGCATCTTAGGACAATGGGGAAAGACCCAGTACTTC. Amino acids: CASILGQWGKTQYF.

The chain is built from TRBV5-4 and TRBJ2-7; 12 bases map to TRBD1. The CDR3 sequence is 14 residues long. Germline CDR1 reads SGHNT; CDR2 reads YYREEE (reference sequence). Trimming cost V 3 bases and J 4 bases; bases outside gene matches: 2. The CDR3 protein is CASSWDRGQYEQYF. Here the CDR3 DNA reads TGTGCCAGCAGCTGGGACAGGGGGCAATACGAGCAGTACTTC.

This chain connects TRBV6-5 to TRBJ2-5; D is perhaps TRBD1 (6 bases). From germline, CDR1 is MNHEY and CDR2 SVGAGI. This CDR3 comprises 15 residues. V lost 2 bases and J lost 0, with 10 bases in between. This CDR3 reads CASSYRDKDQETQYF. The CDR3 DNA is TGTGCCAGCAGTTACAGGGACAAAGACCAAGAGACCCAGTACTTC.

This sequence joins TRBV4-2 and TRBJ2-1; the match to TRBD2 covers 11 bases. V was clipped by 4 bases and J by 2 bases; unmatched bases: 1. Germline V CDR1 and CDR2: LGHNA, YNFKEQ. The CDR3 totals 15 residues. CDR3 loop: CASSPGLAAYNEQFF. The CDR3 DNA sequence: TGTGCCAGCAGCCCGGGACTAGCGGCCTACAATGAGCAGTTCTTC.